One sample yielded the 7 T cell receptor beta chains listed below, sequenced in a study of blood T cell repertoires in COVID-19. Clones were sequenced by immunoSEQ multiplex PCR, and TCRdb holds only the in-frame ones, with some missing. This sample yields 200,000 to 300,000 clones, of which roughly 79% are seen a single time; around 7.5% belongs to the top ten. Sequenced sample: peripheral blood. These receptors all stem from a woman older than 75 with COVID-19, enrolled during active disease.

V usage is TRBV29-1 and J usage is TRBJ1-2; possible D gene TRBD1, 5 bases. The CDR3 length is 12 residues. Germline V gene data show CDR1 as SQVTM and CDR2 as ANQGSEA. V was cut by 4 bases and J by 7 bases, with 13 bases left in between. Here the CDR3 reads CSVVGQAGGYTF. Written as DNA, the CDR3 is TGCAGCGTTGTGGGGCAGGCCGGTGGCTACACCTTC.

The chain joins TRBV12-5 to TRBJ2-5; TRBD2 matches at 8 bases. Germline V gene data show CDR1 as LGHNT and CDR2 as FRNRAP. This CDR3 contains 14 residues. The trim removed 2 bases at V and 1 base at J, leaving 0 bases unmatched. The CDR3 loop reads CASGLSGGQETQYF. DNA for the CDR3: TGTGCTAGTGGTTTGAGCGGGGGCCAAGAGACCCAGTACTTC.

Regarding this clone: The same CDR3 also results from other DNA sequences found in this sample. The V and J genes are TRBV5-6 and TRBJ1-2; D may be TRBD1 (5 bases). The CDR3 is 13 amino acids. Trimming took off 2 bases at V and 5 bases at J, with 10 bases between the two ends. Germline values: CDR1 SGHDT, CDR2 YYEEEE. CDR3 coding DNA: TGTGCCAGCAGCTTACGGGGGTCTTATGGCTACACCTTC. This encodes CASSLRGSYGYTF. Full variable domain (outside the CDR3, taken from reference TRBV5-6 and TRBJ1-2): DAGVTQSPTHLIKTRGQQVTLRCSPKSGHDTVSWYQQALGQGPQFIFQYYEEEERQRGNFPDRFSGHQFPNYSSELNVNALLLGDSALYLCASSLRGSYGYTFGSGTRLTVV.

The chain uses TRBV5-1 and TRBJ1-2; TRBD1 agrees at 7 bases. This CDR3 spans 14 amino acids. Germline CDR1 is SGHRS and CDR2 is YFSETQ. V gave up 2 bases and J gave up 6 bases; unmatched junction bases: 7. The CDR3 coding sequence is TGCGCCAGCAGCTTCCAAACAGGGGCCGATGGCTACACCTTC. Residues: CASSFQTGADGYTF.

In its sample, this clone was seen a few times. The J gene is TRBJ2-5, the V gene TRBV7-8, with 9 bases identical to TRBD1. This CDR3 has 14 amino acids. V shed 5 bases and J 4 bases; nucleotides not matched to a gene: 5. Per germline, CDR1 SGHVS and CDR2 FQNEAQ. CDR3 sequence (DNA): TGTGCCAGCAGCGTGGGGACAGGGCGAGAGACCCAGTACTTC. Encoded protein: CASSVGTGRETQYF.

The chain is built from TRBV7-8 and TRBJ1-5; D ambiguous. V was trimmed by 0 bases and J by 0 bases, leaving 15 bases between them. CDR3 length: 18 amino acids. The V gene's germline CDR1 is SGHVS and CDR2 FQNEAQ. CDR3 sequence (DNA): TGTGCCAGCAGCTTAGCCCGAGACGGAGTATATAGCAATCAGCCCCAGCATTTT. This gives the protein CASSLARDGVYSNQPQHF.

The chain uses TRBV7-2 and TRBJ1-3; D is perhaps TRBD1 (6 bases). This CDR3 is built from 16 residues. Per germline, CDR1 SGHTA and CDR2 FQGNSA. V lost 1 base to trimming and J lost 2 bases, with 12 bases between them. This chain's CDR3 is CASSLDFRGTGNTIYF. The DNA for the CDR3 is TGTGCCAGCAGCTTAGATTTTAGGGGGACTGGAAACACCATATATTTT.